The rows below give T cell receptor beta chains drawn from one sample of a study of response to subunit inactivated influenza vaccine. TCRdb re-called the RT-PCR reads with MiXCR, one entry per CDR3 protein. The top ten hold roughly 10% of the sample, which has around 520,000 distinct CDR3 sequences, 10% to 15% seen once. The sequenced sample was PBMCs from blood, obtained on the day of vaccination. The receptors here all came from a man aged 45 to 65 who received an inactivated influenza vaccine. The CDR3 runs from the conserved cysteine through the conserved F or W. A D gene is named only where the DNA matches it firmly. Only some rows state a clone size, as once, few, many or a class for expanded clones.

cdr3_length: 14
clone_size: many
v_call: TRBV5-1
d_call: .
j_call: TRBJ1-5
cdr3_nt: TGTGCCAGCAGCCCGGACATCAGCAATCAGCCCCAGCATTTT
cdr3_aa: CASSPDISNQPQHF

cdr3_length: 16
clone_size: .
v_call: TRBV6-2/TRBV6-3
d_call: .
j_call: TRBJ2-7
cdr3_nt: TGTGCCAGCAGTTCCCCGGTTCAGGGTTTCTCCTACGAGCAGTACTTC
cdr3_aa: CASSSPVQGFSYEQYF

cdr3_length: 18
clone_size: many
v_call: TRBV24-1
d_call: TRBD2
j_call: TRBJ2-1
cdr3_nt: TGTGCCACCAGTGATGGGACAGCGAGACTAGCGGATTACAATGAGCAGTTCTTC
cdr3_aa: CATSDGTARLADYNEQFF

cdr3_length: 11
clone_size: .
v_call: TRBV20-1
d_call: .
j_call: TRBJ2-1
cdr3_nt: TGCAGTGCATTTCGGGACAATGAGCAGTTCTTC
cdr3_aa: CSAFRDNEQFF

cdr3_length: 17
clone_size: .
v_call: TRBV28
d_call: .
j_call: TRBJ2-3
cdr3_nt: TGTGCCAGCAGTTTACGTACTCTAGCACCAAGCACAGATACGCAGTATTTT
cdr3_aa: CASSLRTLAPSTDTQYF

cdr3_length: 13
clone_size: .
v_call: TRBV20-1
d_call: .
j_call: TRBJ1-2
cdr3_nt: TGCAGTGCTAGTACAGGGCGGGGCTATGGCTACACCTTC
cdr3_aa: CSASTGRGYGYTF

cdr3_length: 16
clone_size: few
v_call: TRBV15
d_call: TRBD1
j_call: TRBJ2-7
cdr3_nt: TGTGCCACCAGCGCCCAGACAGGGAAGTTCTCCTACGAGCAGTACTTC
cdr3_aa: CATSAQTGKFSYEQYF

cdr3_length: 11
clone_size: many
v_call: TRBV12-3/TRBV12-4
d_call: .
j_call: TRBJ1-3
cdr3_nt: TGTGCCAGCAGCTCTGGAAACACCATATATTTT
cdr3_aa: CASSSGNTIYF

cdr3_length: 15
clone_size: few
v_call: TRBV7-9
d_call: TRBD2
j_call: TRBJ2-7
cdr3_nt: TGTGCCACCCAAACCGGGCGGGAGGCAGTCTACGAGCAGTACTTC
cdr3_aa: CATQTGREAVYEQYF

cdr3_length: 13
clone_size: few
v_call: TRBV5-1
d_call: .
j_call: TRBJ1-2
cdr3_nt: TGCGCCAGCAGCCCGCCCGGGACGTATGGCTACACCTTC
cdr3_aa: CASSPPGTYGYTF

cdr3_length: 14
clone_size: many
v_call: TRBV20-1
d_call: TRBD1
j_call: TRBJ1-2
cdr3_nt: TGCAGTGCCGATAGACAGGGGAATTTGGGGGGCTACACCTTC
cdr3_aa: CSADRQGNLGGYTF

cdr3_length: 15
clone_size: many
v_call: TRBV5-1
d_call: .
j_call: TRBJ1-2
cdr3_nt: TGCGCCAGCAGCCACCGGGACGCGGTTCTTGATGGCTACACCTTC
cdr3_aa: CASSHRDAVLDGYTF

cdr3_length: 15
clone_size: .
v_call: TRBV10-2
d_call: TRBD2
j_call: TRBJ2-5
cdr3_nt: TGCGCCAGCAGTGAACTAGCGGGGCCCCAAGAGACCCAGTACTTC
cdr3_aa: CASSELAGPQETQYF

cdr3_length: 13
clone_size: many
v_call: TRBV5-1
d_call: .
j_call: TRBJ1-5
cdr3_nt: TGCGCCAGCAGCTTGAGGAGCAATCAGCCCCAGCATTTT
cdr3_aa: CASSLRSNQPQHF

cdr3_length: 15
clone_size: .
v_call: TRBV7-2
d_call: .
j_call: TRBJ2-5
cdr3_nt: TGTGCCAGCAGCTTAGGGTCGGACCTAACAGAGACCCAGTACTTC
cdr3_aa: CASSLGSDLTETQYF

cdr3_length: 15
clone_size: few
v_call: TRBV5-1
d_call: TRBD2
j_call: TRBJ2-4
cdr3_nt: TGCGCCAGCAGTGTGTGGGGGGGAGAGCAAAACATTCAGTACTTC
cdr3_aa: CASSVWGGEQNIQYF

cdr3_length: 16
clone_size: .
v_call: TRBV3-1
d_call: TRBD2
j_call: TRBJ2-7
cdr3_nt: TGTGCCAGCAGCCCGACTAGCGGGGAGGTTTACTACGAGCAGTACTTC
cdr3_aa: CASSPTSGEVYYEQYF

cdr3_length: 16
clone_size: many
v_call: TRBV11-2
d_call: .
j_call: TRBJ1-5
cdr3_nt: TGTGCCAGCAGCCCCCGGGGGTTTAGGGGCAATCAGCCCCAGCATTTT
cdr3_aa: CASSPRGFRGNQPQHF

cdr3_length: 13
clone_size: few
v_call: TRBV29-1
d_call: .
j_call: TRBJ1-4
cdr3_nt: TGCAGCGTTGAAGTACAGTCCGGTGAAAAACTGTTTTTT
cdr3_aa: CSVEVQSGEKLFF

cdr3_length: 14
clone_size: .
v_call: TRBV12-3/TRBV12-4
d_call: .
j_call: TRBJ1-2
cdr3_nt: TGTGCCAGCAGTTTAGCGCCAAGGCTCTATGGCTACACCTTC
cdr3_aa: CASSLAPRLYGYTF

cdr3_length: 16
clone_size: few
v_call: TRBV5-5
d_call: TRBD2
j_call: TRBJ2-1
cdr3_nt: TGTGCCAGCAGCTTGGAGGGACTAGCGGTATACAATGAGCAGTTCTTC
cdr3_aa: CASSLEGLAVYNEQFF

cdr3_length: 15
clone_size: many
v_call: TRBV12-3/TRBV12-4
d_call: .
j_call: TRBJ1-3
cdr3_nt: TGTGCCAGCAGTTTAGGCAGGTTCTCTGGAAACACCATATATTTT
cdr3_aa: CASSLGRFSGNTIYF

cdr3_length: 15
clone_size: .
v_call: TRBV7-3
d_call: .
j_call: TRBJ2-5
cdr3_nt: TGTGCCAGCAGCTTAACCGGTCGGGTGGGGGAGACCCAGTACTTC
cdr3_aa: CASSLTGRVGETQYF

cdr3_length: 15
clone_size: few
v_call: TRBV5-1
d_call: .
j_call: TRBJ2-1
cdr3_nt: TGCGCCAGCAGAAAACCCGGGGACTCCTACAATGAGCAGTTCTTC
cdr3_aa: CASRKPGDSYNEQFF

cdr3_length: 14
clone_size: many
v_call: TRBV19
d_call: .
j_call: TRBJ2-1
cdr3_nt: TGTGCCAGTACCTTGGGTCTCTCCTACAATGAGCAGTTCTTC
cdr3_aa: CASTLGLSYNEQFF

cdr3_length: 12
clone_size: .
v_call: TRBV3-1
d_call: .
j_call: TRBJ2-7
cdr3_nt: TGTGCCAGCAGCAATATTGATGGCGAGCAGTACTTC
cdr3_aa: CASSNIDGEQYF

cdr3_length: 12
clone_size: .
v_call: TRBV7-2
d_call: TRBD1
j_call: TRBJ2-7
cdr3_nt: TGTGCCAGCAGCACCCGGACAGGGAAGCAGTACTTC
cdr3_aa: CASSTRTGKQYF

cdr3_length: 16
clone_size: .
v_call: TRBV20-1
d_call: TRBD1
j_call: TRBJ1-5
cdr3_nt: TGCAGTGCTAGAGATTGGAGAGGACAGGGCACTCAGCCCCAGCATTTT
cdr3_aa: CSARDWRGQGTQPQHF

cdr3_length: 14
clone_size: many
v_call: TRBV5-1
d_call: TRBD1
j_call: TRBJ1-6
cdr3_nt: TGCGCCAGCAGATCGGGACAGGATAATTCACCCCTCCACTTT
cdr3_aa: CASRSGQDNSPLHF

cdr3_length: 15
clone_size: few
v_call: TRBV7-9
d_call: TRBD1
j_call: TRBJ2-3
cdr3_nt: TGTGCCAGCAGCTTCTGGGGACAGGGGACAGATACGCAGTATTTT
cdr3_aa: CASSFWGQGTDTQYF

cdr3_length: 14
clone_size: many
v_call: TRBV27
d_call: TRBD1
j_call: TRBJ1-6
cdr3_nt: TGTGCCAGCGGGACAGGGTCCTATAATTCACCCCTCCACTTT
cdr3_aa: CASGTGSYNSPLHF

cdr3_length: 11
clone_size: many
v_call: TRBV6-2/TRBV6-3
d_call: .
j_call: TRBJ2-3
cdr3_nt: TGTGCCAGCACCGACTTGGATACGCAGTATTTT
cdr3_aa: CASTDLDTQYF

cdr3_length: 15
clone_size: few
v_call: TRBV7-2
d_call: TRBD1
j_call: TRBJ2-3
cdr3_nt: TGTGCCAGCAGCTACGGCAGGGGGCGCTCAGATACGCAGTATTTT
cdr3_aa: CASSYGRGRSDTQYF

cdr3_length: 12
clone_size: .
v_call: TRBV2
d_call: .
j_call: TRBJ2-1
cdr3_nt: TGTGCCAGCAGTGAAGGCCACAATGAGCAGTTCTTC
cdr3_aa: CASSEGHNEQFF

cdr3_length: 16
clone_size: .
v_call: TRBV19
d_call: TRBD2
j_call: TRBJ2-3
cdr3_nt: TGTGCCAGTAGTCGACGACTAGCGGGAGGCTCAGATACGCAGTATTTT
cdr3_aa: CASSRRLAGGSDTQYF

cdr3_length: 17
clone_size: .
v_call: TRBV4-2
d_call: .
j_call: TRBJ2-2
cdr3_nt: TGTGCCAGCAGCCAAGATGACGGGGGGCCAGACACCGGGGAGCTGTTTTTT
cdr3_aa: CASSQDDGGPDTGELFF

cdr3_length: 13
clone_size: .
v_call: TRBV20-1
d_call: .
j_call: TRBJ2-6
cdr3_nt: TGCAGTGCTAGCGGCTCTGGGGCCAACGTCCTGACTTTC
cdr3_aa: CSASGSGANVLTF

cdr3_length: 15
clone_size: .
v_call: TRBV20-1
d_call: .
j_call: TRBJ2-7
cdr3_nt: TGCAGTGCTAGAGATTGGGAAGGGAACTTCTACGAGCAGTACTTC
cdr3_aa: CSARDWEGNFYEQYF

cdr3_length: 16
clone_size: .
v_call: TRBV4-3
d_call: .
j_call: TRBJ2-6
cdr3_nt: TGCGCCAGCAGCCAGGACGACAGGTTTGGGGCCAACGTCCTGACTTTC
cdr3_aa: CASSQDDRFGANVLTF

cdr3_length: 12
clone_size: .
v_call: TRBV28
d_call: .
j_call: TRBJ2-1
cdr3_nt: TGTGCCAGCAGCTCAGGGTACGGTGAGCAGTTCTTC
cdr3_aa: CASSSGYGEQFF

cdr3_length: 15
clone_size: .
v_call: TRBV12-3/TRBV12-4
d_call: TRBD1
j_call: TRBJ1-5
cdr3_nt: TGTGCCAGCAGTCCCCGACAGGGGGGCCCACGAGCCCAGCATTTT
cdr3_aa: CASSPRQGGPRAQHF

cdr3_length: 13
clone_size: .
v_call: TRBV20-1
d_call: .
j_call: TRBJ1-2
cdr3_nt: TGCAGTGCTGAGACACCCTTTATCTATGGCTACACCTTC
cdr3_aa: CSAETPFIYGYTF